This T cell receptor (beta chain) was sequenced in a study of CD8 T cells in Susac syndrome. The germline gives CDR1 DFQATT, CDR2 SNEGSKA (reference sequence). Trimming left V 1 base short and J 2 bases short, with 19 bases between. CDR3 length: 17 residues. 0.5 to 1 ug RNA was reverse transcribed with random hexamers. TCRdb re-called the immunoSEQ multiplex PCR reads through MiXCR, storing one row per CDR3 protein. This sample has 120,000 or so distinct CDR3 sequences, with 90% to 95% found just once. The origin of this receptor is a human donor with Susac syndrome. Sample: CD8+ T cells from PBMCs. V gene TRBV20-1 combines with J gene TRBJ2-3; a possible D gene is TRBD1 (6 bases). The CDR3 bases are TGCAGTGCTAGAGCCTCCCCAGGGGACCTAACCACAGATACGCAGTATTTT. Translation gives CSARASPGDLTTDTQYF.